Below are 25 T cell receptor beta chains sequenced from a single sample in a study of CD8 T cells in ankylosing spondylitis. Study findings and constraints: Fewer than ten highly homologous variants made up a TCR beta motif that seemed to typify ankylosing spondylitis blood.

TCRdb used MiXCR to reprocess the 5' RACE reads, holding one entry per CDR3 protein. The data hold roughly 440,000 distinct CDR3 sequences, with approximately 17% observed a single time. Their target antigens are unknown. Sequencing was done on a sample of blood, either unsorted or a sorted T cell fraction (not recorded which). All receptors come from a male donor with ankylosing spondylitis.

DNA for the CDR3: TGTGCCAGCAGCCAAGGGAGGGGCGAGCAGTACTTC. It specifies CASSQGRGEQYF. This chain uses TRBV3-1 with TRBJ2-7, with TRBD2 as a possible D gene (6 bases). The CDR3 is 12 amino acids. CDR1 is LGHDT and CDR2 is YNNKEL in the germline V gene (reference sequence). The V and J ends lost 1 base and 6 bases respectively, with 7 bases between them.

This clonotype showed up just a few times. A junction boundary mismatches the germline segment, possibly from a read error. The J gene is TRBJ1-2, the V gene TRBV2; 9 nucleotides agree with TRBD1. Per the germline V gene, CDR1 is SNHLY and CDR2 is FYNNEI. This CDR3 is built from 11 residues. CDR3 nucleotide sequence: TGTGCCAGCAGTGAATGGGGGACAGGGCCCTTC. This translates into CASSEWGTGPF.

This chain joins TRBV11-2 and TRBJ2-6; 8 bases align to TRBD2. The CDR3 is 19 amino acids. V shed 5 bases, J shed 0 bases, and the junction held 12 bases outside the gene matches. From germline, CDR1 is SGHAT and CDR2 FQNNGV. The CDR3 DNA is TGTGCCAGCAGCCCTGCGGGTAGCGGGACCTTCTCTGGGGCCAACGTCCTGACTTTC. Amino acids: CASSPAGSGTFSGANVLTF.

V and J are TRBV7-2 and TRBJ2-7; 8 bases agree with TRBD2. Germline-derived CDR1 and CDR2 are SGHTA and FQGNSA. The CDR3 consists of 15 residues. V gave up 2 bases and J gave up 2 bases; unmatched junction bases: 5. CDR3 DNA: TGTGCCAGCAGCTTATCCACGGGAGGGACCTACGAGCAGTACTTC. It yields the protein CASSLSTGGTYEQYF.

This clonotype appeared many times. The chain is built from TRBV6-1 and TRBJ1-1; 7 bases map to TRBD1. V was clipped by 5 bases and J by 1 base; unmatched bases: 7. The germline CDR1 and CDR2 sequences are MNHNS and SASEGT. CDR3 length equals 15 residues. This CDR3 reads CASSPLTGENTEAFF. CDR3 DNA sequence: TGTGCCAGCAGTCCTCTAACAGGGGAGAACACTGAAGCTTTCTTT.

This clonotype was counted a few times. V is TRBV6-2 or TRBV6-3 and J is TRBJ2-7, with 8 bases lining up with TRBD2. The germline CDR1 and CDR2 sequences are MNHEY and SVGEGT. This CDR3 comprises 16 residues. V was pared by 2 bases and J by 3 bases, with 9 bases of the junction left unmatched. This CDR3 is CASSYPWGSGSYEQYF. The CDR3 bases are TGTGCCAGCAGTTACCCCTGGGGGAGCGGGAGCTACGAGCAGTACTTC.

This clonotype was observed at least ten times. The V and J genes are TRBV24-1 and TRBJ1-6; no clear D gene. CDR1 and CDR2 from the germline V gene are KGHDR and SFDVKD. The V end lost 5 bases, the J end lost 12 bases, and 13 bases lay between the germline ends. The CDR3 is 13 residues long. The CDR3 loop is CATSAISGVPLHF. The CDR3 nucleotides read TGTGCCACCAGTGCCATCTCCGGGGTACCCCTCCACTTT.

This clonotype was seen many times. V and J are TRBV12-3 or TRBV12-4 and TRBJ1-2; 8 bases are shared with TRBD1. The CDR3 is made up of 14 amino acids. The V and J ends lost 5 bases and 5 bases, in that order; junction bases with no gene match: 7. CDR3 nucleotides: TGTGCCAGCAGTCCCGGGACAGGAAAATATGGCTACACCTTC. Amino acid sequence: CASSPGTGKYGYTF.

Only a few counts were recorded for this clonotype. The chain links TRBV27 to TRBJ2-1, with TRBD1 matching over 7 bases. Germline CDR1 MNHEY, CDR2 SMNVEV (reference sequence). The V gene end was trimmed by 6 bases and the J gene end by 9 bases; junction bases not matched to a gene: 11. The CDR3 extends over 14 amino acids. This CDR3 reads CASSLRQGWTEQFF. As DNA, the CDR3 is TGTGCCAGCAGCTTAAGACAGGGCTGGACTGAGCAGTTCTTC.

V gene TRBV5-1 combines with J gene TRBJ2-1; 10 bases match TRBD1. Germline loops: CDR1 SGHRS, CDR2 YFSETQ. The CDR3 extends over 15 amino acids. After removal of 0 bases from V and 9 bases from J, the junction contained 6 bases not matched to a gene. The chain's CDR3 is CASSLAGTGEGEQFF. The CDR3 bases are TGCGCCAGCAGCTTGGCCGGGACAGGGGAGGGTGAGCAGTTCTTC. Full variable domain (outside the CDR3, taken from reference TRBV5-1 and TRBJ2-1): KAGVTQTPRYLIKTRGQQVTLSCSPISGHRSVSWYQQTPGQGLQFLFEYFSETQRNKGNFPGRFSGRQFSNSRSEMNVSTLELGDSALYLCASSLAGTGEGEQFFGPGTRLTVL.

V usage is TRBV6-5 and J usage is TRBJ2-2; 8 bases align to TRBD2. V lost 2 bases and J lost 6; bases outside the gene matches: 11. Germline CDR1 reads MNHEY; CDR2 reads SVGAGI. This CDR3 has 17 residues. CDR3 DNA: TGTGCCAGCAGTTACCCCTTAAGTCAGCGGGGGTCCGGGGAGCTGTTTTTT. Translation gives CASSYPLSQRGSGELFF.

J is TRBJ2-6 and V is TRBV28; D may be TRBD1 or TRBD2 (6 bases each). CDR3 size: 15 residues. Trimming took off 5 bases at V and 2 bases at J, with 10 bases between the two ends. The germline V gene has CDR1 MDHEN and CDR2 SYDVKM. The CDR3 DNA sequence: TGTGCCAGCAGTAGGGGGGTTGCTGGGGCCAACGTCCTGACTTTC. It encodes CASSRGVAGANVLTF. Full variable domain (rest looked up from reference TRBV28 and TRBJ2-6): DVKVTQSSRYLVKRTGEKVFLECVQDMDHENMFWYRQDPGLGLRLIYFSYDVKMKEKGDIPEGYSVSREKKERFSLILESASTNQTSMYLCASSRGVAGANVLTFGAGSRLTVL.

In its sample, this clonotype was seen a few times. The chain employs TRBV20-1 and TRBJ2-7; D might be TRBD2 (7 bases). The germline V gene has CDR1 DFQATT and CDR2 SNEGSKA (reference sequence). V lost 0 bases and J 5 bases, leaving 29 bases between the germline ends. The CDR3 has 19 residues. The CDR3 coding sequence is TGCAGTGCTAGAGATAGGGGGAGGGCAGGGGCGTCCCTTATGAACGAGCAGTACTTC. Encoded protein: CSARDRGRAGASLMNEQYF.

Many counts were recorded for this clonotype. This chain links TRBV12-3 or TRBV12-4 with TRBJ2-7; 7 bases align to TRBD1. The trim removed 4 bases at V and 1 base at J, leaving 4 bases unmatched. The CDR3 totals 14 residues. CDR3 in DNA: TGTGCCAGCAGTTCACGACAGGGATCCTACGAGCAGTACTTC. Protein sequence: CASSSRQGSYEQYF.

This clonotype has only a few counts. V and J are TRBV4-3 and TRBJ2-6; D remains ambiguous. Germline V gene lookup returns CDR1 LGHNA and CDR2 YSLEER. There are 17 residues in the CDR3. The V end lost 1 base, the J end lost 4 bases, and 14 bases lay between the germline ends. The CDR3 sequence: CASSQVVSALGANVLTF. CDR3 nucleotide sequence: TGCGCCAGCAGCCAAGTAGTATCAGCTTTGGGGGCCAACGTCCTGACTTTC.

This clonotype has just a few counts. The chain links TRBV6-2 or TRBV6-3 to TRBJ2-2, with D possibly matching TRBD2 (5 bases). Trimming cost V 6 bases and J 6 bases, with 14 bases left between them. The germline gives CDR1 MNHEY, CDR2 SVGEGT. The CDR3 spans 14 residues. CDR3 sequence reads: CASRPVRRAGELFF. The CDR3, as DNA: TGTGCCAGCAGGCCCGTGCGGCGGGCCGGGGAGCTGTTTTTT.

This clonotype was counted between two and nine times. This chain links TRBV24-1 with TRBJ2-7; 7 nucleotides align to TRBD2. The ends lost 3 bases at V and 8 bases at J; junction bases unmatched: 6. This CDR3 comprises 13 residues. Germline V lookup: CDR1 KGHDR, CDR2 SFDVKD. The CDR3 protein is CATSDGDYLKQYF. Written as DNA, the CDR3 is TGTGCCACCAGTGATGGGGACTACCTCAAGCAGTACTTC.

The table lists this clonotype with many counts. The chain employs TRBV28 and TRBJ2-2; D unclear. CDR3 size: 12 residues. Germline loops: CDR1 MDHEN, CDR2 SYDVKM. Trimming removed 6 bases from V and 6 bases from J, with 8 bases in between. The CDR3 loop is CASSPQAGELFF. In nucleotides, the CDR3 is TGTGCCAGCAGCCCGCAGGCCGGGGAGCTGTTTTTT.

This clonotype is a singleton in its sample. This chain joins TRBV6-1 and TRBJ2-1; no definite D call. Germline CDR1 MNHNS, CDR2 SASEGT. The V end lost 7 bases, the J end lost 4 bases, and 17 bases lay between the germline ends. The CDR3 totals 15 residues. The CDR3 DNA reads as TGTGCCAGCACGTCAGAAAACCGATTTTACAATGAGCAGTTCTTC. Its protein product is CASTSENRFYNEQFF.

This clonotype was observed a handful of times. The chain recombines TRBV3-1 with TRBJ2-7; D ambiguous. The germline V gene encodes CDR1 LGHDT and CDR2 YNNKEL (reference sequence). There are 16 residues in the CDR3. V was clipped by 1 base and J by 5 bases, with 18 bases between them. The CDR3 bases are TGTGCCAGCAGCCAAGTTATGCCAGGTCGGTCTGACGAGCAGTACTTC. It is translated as CASSQVMPGRSDEQYF.

The sample holds a few counts of this clonotype. The chain carries TRBV20-1 and TRBJ1-5, with D hard to call. Trimming removed 1 base from V and 3 bases from J, with 13 bases in between. The CDR3 loop spans 15 amino acids. Germline CDR1 and CDR2: DFQATT and SNEGSKA (reference sequence). The CDR3 spells CSARVRVNPNQPQHF. CDR3 in DNA: TGCAGTGCTAGAGTCCGGGTCAACCCCAATCAGCCCCAGCATTTT.

This clonotype came up a few times. The chain joins TRBV5-1 to TRBJ2-7; TRBD2 matches 7 bases. The CDR3 has 14 amino acids. In germline, CDR1 is SGHRS, CDR2 YFSETQ. Unmatched junction bases numbered 7, after V lost 0 bases and J lost 7 bases. CDR3 sequence reads: CASSLVGLGGEQYF. CDR3 DNA sequence: TGCGCCAGCAGCTTGGTTGGACTAGGCGGGGAGCAGTACTTC. Looking up the rest from reference TRBV5-1 and TRBJ2-7 gives the full variable domain: KAGVTQTPRYLIKTRGQQVTLSCSPISGHRSVSWYQQTPGQGLQFLFEYFSETQRNKGNFPGRFSGRQFSNSRSEMNVSTLELGDSALYLCASSLVGLGGEQYFGPGTRLTVT.

In this sample, this clonotype turned up many times. This chain links TRBV10-3 with TRBJ2-1; 9 bases map to TRBD2. Germline values: CDR1 ENHRY, CDR2 SYGVKD. The CDR3 extends over 13 amino acids. J lost 6 bases, V lost 9 bases, and 6 bases had no gene match. CDR3 amino acids: CAMALAGSNEQFF. The CDR3 DNA reads TGTGCCATGGCCCTAGCGGGGAGCAATGAGCAGTTCTTC.

The chain employs TRBV5-1 and TRBJ2-1; 9 bases are shared with TRBD2. With 6 bases clipped from V and 7 bases from J, the junction kept 17 bases outside the gene matches. The CDR3 length is 17 residues. Germline V gene sequence: CDR1 SGHRS, CDR2 YFSETQ. CDR3 sequence: CASTLPGSGGHVNEQFF. The CDR3 DNA is TGCGCCAGCACCCTGCCTGGTAGCGGGGGCCACGTGAATGAGCAGTTCTTC.

This clonotype was detected only a few times. The J gene is TRBJ2-1, the V gene TRBV2, with D uncertain. The CDR3 sequence is 15 residues long. CDR1 is SNHLY and CDR2 is FYNNEI in the germline V gene. V lost 5 bases to trimming and J lost 8 bases, with 19 bases between them. DNA of the CDR3: TGTGCCAGCAGTCCTTCCTGGGTCAGGATCGATGAGCAGTTCTTC. Encoded protein: CASSPSWVRIDEQFF.